The entry that follows covers one TCR beta chain sequence. This specimen comes from a study of T cell responses to AZD1222 COVID-19 vaccine. The ends were cut back, 2 bases at V and 4 bases at J, with 20 bases in the middle. The CDR3 has 17 amino acids. Germline V lookup: CDR1 MDHEN, CDR2 SYDVKM. Method: immunoSEQ multiplex PCR; TCRdb's copy keeps in-frame clones and lacks some. The table includes about 140,000 clones, more than 70% detected once. The sequences come from peripheral blood, collected 28 days after the second AZD1222 dose. The rearrangement uses TRBV28 and TRBJ1-2; tentative D call: TRBD1 (6 bases). The sequence was collected from an adult who received the AZD1222 COVID-19 vaccine. CDR3 region: CASSLGGNQGGIYGYTF. CDR3 nucleotides: TGTGCCAGCAGTTTAGGGGGCAACCAAGGAGGGATCTATGGCTACACCTTC.